This T cell receptor (beta chain) was sequenced for a study of PD-1 blockade in classical Hodgkin lymphoma (dated by TCRdb to 2020 to 2022). The study in broad terms: Nivolumab dosing was 3 mg/kg intravenously every 2 weeks, continuing until either disease progression or unacceptable toxicity. The study used CyTOF and TCR beta sequencing to define a peripheral blood immune signature of response to PD-1 blockade in classical Hodgkin lymphoma. The paper's findings and limits, for the study overall: The study was limited to a single clinical trial cohort, and causes of repertoire differences, possibly disease activity or prior therapy, remained undefined. Baseline TCR diversity was reported to be lower in newly diagnosed patients than in healthy donors, and even lower in relapsed/refractory patients. Trial patients with a complete response had baseline diversity similar to that of newly diagnosed patients, while partial responders and progressors had significantly lower diversity. Diversity was lower in patients who began nivolumab less than 1 year after ASCT, so these patients were left out of later analyses to avoid confounding by immune reconstitution. By C4D1, a significant rise was seen in CD4+ TCR diversity but not in CD8+ TCR diversity (p=0.0027 vs p=0.16), and the rise was most apparent among complete responders (p=0.02).

The CDR3 numbers 15 residues from cysteine through phenylalanine. Only the CDR3 portion is preserved as DNA: 45 bases, with reading frame beginning at the first base. Unmatched junction bases come to 12, with V trimmed by 6 bases and J by 4 bases. Sequences ENHRY (CDR1) and SYGVKD (CDR2) are obtained from the germline V gene. The Qiagen DNeasy kit was used to extract genomic DNA from unsorted PBMCs and from the negatively selected CD4+ and CD8+ fractions. TCR beta CDR3 regions were amplified by immunoSEQ multiplex PCR using primers annealing to V and J segments. Amplification bias was minimized using a synthetic immune receptor repertoire, and residual bias was removed computationally after sequencing. Regarding the original processing steps: Repertoire diversity was quantified as the Shannon entropy index using custom Python scripts. Unsorted, CD4+ and CD8+ repertoires were analyzed separately, except for combined analyses in which CD4+ and CD8+ sequences were merged in silico. A clone counted as expanded when the clone's frequency after treatment rose at least 2-fold relative to C1D1, and clones undetected at baseline were given a pseudocount of 0.5. Clones with 0 or 1 copy at C1D1 were defined as singleton clones, while clones with 2 or more copies were defined as non-singleton clones. Clones expanded in unsorted samples were assigned a CD4+, CD8+ or unknown annotation through matching of protein sequences in sorted samples from the same patient. Wilcoxon tests on paired samples were used to test changes in diversity from C1D1 to C4D1. This is the immuneACCESS table as TCRdb keeps it, with only in-frame sequences that have V and J called. A part of the clones is gone; compared with another copy, unresolved V genes explain less than half, and the rest is unexplained. V, J and clone size are taken as reported in that table, and D and trimming were inferred from the DNA itself. Across this sample there are some 41,000 clones, with roughly 88% seen only once. The top ten clonotypes cover roughly 7.7% of the sample.

The sample's time point label is to be understood as: cycle 2 day 1 (C2D1) of nivolumab. All trial patients had relapsed after autologous stem cell transplantation, with cohorts A, B and C differing in prior brentuximab vedotin exposure. The trial cohort comprised around 60 patients with relapsed/refractory classical Hodgkin lymphoma whose best overall responses were complete response, partial response or progressive disease. Single-agent nivolumab was administered to trial patients in the multi-cohort phase II CheckMate 205 trial. An independent review committee assessed best overall response by applying the 2007 International Working Group response criteria. Trial PBMCs were collected just before the start of nivolumab (C1D1) and during therapy at cycle 2 day 1 and cycle 4 day 1. Peripheral blood was collected in 8 mL Vacutainer Cell Preparation Tubes, from which PBMCs were isolated by centrifugation and then cryopreserved.

Regarding this clone: The target of this receptor is not known. Base qualities were left out, and no much larger clone turns up one base away.

This material consisted of peripheral blood mononuclear cells (PBMCs), taken before the second cycle of nivolumab. Rearrangement joined TRBV10-3 to TRBJ2-7; the central 7 bases match TRBD1. The receptor was isolated from a human donor with classical Hodgkin lymphoma. CDR3 loop: CAIRNRDREVYEQYF. The DNA sequence follows: TGTGCCATCAGGAACCGGGACAGAGAAGTGTACGAGCAGTACTTC.